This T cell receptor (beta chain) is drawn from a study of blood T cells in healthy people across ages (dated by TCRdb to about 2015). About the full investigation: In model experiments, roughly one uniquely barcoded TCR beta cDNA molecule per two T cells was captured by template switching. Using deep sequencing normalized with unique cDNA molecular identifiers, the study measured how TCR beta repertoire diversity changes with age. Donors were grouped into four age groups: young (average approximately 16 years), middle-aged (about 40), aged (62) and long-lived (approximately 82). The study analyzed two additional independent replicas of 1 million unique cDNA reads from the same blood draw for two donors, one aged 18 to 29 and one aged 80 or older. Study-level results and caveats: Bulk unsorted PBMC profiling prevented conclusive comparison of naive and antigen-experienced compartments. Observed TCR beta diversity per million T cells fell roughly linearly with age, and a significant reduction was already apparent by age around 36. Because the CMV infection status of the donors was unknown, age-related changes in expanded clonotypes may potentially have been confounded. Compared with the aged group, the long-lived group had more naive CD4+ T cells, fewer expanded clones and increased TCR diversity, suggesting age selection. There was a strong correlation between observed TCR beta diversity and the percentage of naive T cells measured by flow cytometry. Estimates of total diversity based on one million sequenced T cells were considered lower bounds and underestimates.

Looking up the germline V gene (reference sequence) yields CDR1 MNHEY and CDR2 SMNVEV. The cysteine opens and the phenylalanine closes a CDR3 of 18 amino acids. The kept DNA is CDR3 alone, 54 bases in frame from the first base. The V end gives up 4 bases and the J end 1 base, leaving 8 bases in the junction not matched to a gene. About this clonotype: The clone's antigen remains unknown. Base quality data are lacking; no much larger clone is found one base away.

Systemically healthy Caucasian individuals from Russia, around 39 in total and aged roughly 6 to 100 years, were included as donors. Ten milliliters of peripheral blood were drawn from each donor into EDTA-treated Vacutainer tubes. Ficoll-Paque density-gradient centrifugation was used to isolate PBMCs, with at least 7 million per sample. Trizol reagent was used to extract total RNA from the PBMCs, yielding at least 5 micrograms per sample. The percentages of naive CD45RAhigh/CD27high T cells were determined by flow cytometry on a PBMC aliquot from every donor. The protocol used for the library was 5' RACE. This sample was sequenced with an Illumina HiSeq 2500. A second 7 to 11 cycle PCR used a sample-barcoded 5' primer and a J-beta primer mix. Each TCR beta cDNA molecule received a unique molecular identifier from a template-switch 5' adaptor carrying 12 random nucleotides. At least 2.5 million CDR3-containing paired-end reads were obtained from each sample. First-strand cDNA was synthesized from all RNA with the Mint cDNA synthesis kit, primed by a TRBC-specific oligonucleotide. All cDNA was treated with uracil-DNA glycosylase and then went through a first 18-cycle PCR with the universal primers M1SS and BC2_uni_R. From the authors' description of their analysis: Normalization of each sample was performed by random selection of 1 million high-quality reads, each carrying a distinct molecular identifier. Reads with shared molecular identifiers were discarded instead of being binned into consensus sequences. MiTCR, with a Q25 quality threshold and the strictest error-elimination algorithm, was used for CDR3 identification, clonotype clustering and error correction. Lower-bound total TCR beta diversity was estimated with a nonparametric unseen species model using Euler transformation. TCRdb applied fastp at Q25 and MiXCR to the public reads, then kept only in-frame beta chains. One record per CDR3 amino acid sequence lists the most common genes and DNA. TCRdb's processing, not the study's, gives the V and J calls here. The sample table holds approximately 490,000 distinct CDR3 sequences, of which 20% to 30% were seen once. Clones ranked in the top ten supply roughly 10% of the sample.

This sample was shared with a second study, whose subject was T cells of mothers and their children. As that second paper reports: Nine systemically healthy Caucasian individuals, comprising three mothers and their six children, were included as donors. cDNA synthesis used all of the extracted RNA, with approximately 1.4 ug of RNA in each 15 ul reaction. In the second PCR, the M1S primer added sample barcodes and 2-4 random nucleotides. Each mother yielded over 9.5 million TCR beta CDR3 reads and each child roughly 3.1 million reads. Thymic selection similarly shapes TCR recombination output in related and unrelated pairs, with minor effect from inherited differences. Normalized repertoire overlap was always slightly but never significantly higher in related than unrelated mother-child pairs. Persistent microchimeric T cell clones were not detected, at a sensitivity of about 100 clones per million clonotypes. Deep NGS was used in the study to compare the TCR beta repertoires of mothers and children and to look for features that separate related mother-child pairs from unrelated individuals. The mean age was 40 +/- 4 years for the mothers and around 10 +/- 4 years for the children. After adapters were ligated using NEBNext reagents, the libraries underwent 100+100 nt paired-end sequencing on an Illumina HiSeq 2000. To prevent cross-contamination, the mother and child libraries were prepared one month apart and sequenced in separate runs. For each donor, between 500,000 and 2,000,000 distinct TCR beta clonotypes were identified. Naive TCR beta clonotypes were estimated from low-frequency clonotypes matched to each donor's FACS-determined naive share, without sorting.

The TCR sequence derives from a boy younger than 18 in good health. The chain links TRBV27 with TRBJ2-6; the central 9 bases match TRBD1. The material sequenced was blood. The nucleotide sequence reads TGTGCCAGCAGTTCCCCGCTCGACAGGGGGTCTGGGGCCAACGTCCTGACTTTC. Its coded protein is CASSSPLDRGSGANVLTF.